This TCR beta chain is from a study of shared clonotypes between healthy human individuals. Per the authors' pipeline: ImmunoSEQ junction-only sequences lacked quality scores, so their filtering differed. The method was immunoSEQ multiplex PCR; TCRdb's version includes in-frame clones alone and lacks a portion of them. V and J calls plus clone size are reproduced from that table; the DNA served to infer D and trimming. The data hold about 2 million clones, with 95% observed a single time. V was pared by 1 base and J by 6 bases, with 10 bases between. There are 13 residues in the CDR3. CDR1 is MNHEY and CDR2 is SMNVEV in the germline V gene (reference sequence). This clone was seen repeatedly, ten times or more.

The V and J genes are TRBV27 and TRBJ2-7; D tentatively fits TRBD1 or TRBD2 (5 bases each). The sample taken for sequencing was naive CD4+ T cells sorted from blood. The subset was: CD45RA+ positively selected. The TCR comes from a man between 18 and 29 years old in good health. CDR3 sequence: CASSLWDGGEQYF. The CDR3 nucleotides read TGTGCCAGCAGTTTATGGGACGGCGGCGAGCAGTACTTC.